This record concerns one T cell receptor (beta chain) sequence. This clone was seen a few times. It has no known antigen specificity. There are no base qualities to consult, and no much larger clone falls within one base. TCRbeta CDR3 regions were amplified from genomic DNA by means of the immunoSEQ Assay, a bias-controlled multiplex PCR. On the authors' methods: Within the assay, amplification of reference gene primers was used to estimate how many nucleated cells each sample contained. To quantify the absolute abundance of each unique TCRbeta CDR3 rearrangement, sequence reads were collapsed and filtered. Productive Simpson clonality was computed per sample as the square root of Simpson's diversity index over productive rearrangements. Sourced from immuneACCESS, this table was stored by TCRdb with only in-frame sequences that have V and J called. A share of the clones is absent; for the studies checked, an unresolved V gene accounts for under half, and the remainder has no known explanation. The D gene and trimming were derived from the DNA, and the V and J assignments and clone size from that table. The sample profile shows approximately 200,000 clones; less than 90% of them were found once. The ten largest clones represent about 4.6% of the sample.

In the germline V gene, CDR1 corresponds to MNHEY and CDR2 to SVGAGI. The CDR3, cysteine through phenylalanine, is 14 amino acids long. CDR3 DNA is the only sequence kept; it has 42 bases, read in frame from the first base. Unmatched junction bases come to 8, with V trimmed by 9 bases and J by 1 base. This sample is part of a study of blood T cell repertoires in COVID-19 (dated by TCRdb to the early 2020s). At the level of the whole study: The collaborator samples originated in the United States, Italy and Spain and spanned the acute and convalescent phases of COVID-19. A de-identified subject ID, COVID-19 status, age in years and sex were almost always included in the sample metadata. The samples were drawn from two sources: the first 160 participants of the ongoing ImmuneRACE study, and 1,000 to 1,500 subjects contributed by 6 global collaborators. Where available, HLA class I and class II types were taken from metadata supplied by the sample provider and were not determined by assay-based typing. The material from the prospective study consisted of cDNA or gDNA derived from T cells, B-cell-depleted T cells, or PBMCs. The repertoires were made available in a free public database intended to serve as a resource for research on the immune response to SARS-CoV-2. Subjects who had been exposed to COVID-19, were actively infected with it, or had recovered from it provided the deeply sampled blood TCRbeta repertoires that made up the dataset. General findings and caveats noted by the study authors: The quantity of clinical and demographic metadata differed by source and by participant and was supplied without curation.

Participants in the prospective study were enrolled through a virtual design, were aged roughly 18 to 100 years, and lived in fewer than 30 United States geographic areas. In the prospective study, cohorts were assigned on the basis of participant-reported clinical history obtained from a screening survey and a study questionnaire. Exposed participants had been in contact, within 2 weeks of entering the study, with a person who had a PCR-confirmed or clinician-diagnosed case of COVID-19. Mobile phlebotomists in the prospective study collected whole blood, serum and a nasopharyngeal or oropharyngeal swab from every participant. Over a roughly 2-month period, participants in the prospective study had the option of providing additional blood draws and questionnaires. Blood samples from the prospective study were shipped frozen or at room temperature prior to DNA extraction.

The origin of this receptor is a woman in her twenties or thirties who had been exposed to COVID-19. In this chain, TRBV6-5 is recombined with TRBJ1-1; 7 bases in the junction line up with TRBD1. Sequencing was carried out using PBMCs or T cells enriched from blood (not recorded which). The CDR3 region: CASTDRDTNTEAFF. At the DNA level, the sequence is TGTGCCAGTACCGACAGGGACACGAACACTGAAGCTTTCTTT.